The 18 T cell receptor beta chains listed next were all sequenced from one sample in a study of blood T cell repertoires in COVID-19. Profiled with immunoSEQ multiplex PCR; TCRdb holds only in-frame clones, not every one. The table includes under 150,000 clones, 76% detected once. Sequencing was done on a sample of peripheral blood. All receptors derive from a woman aged 80 or older with active or convalescent COVID-19.

The chain links TRBV28 to TRBJ2-7; 9 positions match TRBD1. This CDR3 is built from 14 residues. Germline CDR1 MDHEN, CDR2 SYDVKM. Losses at the gene ends were 7 bases for V and 6 bases for J; bases not matched to a gene: 10. Here the CDR3 reads CASTRAGTGFEQYF. The CDR3 DNA reads TGTGCCAGCACTCGCGCCGGGACAGGGTTCGAGCAGTACTTC. The whole variable domain, filled in from reference TRBV28 and TRBJ2-7, reads DVKVTQSSRYLVKRTGEKVFLECVQDMDHENMFWYRQDPGLGLRLIYFSYDVKMKEKGDIPEGYSVSREKKERFSLILESASTNQTSMYLCASTRAGTGFEQYFGPGTRLTVT.

This chain connects TRBV7-9 to TRBJ1-6; 9 bases line up with TRBD1. CDR1 is SEHNR, CDR2 FQNEAQ, per germline (reference sequence). The J segment lost 7 bases and the V segment lost 3 bases, leaving 7 bases of the junction unmatched. The CDR3 covers 16 residues. The CDR3 nucleotides read TGTGCCAGCAGCTTCCAAGGGACAGGGCCCAATTCACCCCTCCACTTT. Translated: CASSFQGTGPNSPLHF.

The gene calls are TRBV5-4 and TRBJ2-5; 7 bases align to TRBD2. Trimming cost V 1 base and J 4 bases; bases outside gene matches: 10. The CDR3 has 16 amino acids. CDR1 is SGHNT and CDR2 is YYREEE in the germline V gene (reference sequence). CDR3 nucleotide sequence: TGTGCCAGCAGCTTGTACTCAGCGGGGTCGGGAGAGACCCAGTACTTC. Protein sequence: CASSLYSAGSGETQYF.

This clone appeared a single time. V is TRBV15 and J is TRBJ2-3, with D perhaps matching TRBD1 (5 bases). CDR3 length equals 16 residues. Germline CDR1 LNHNV, CDR2 YYDKDF (reference sequence). Trimming left V 1 base short and J 5 bases short, with 16 bases between. CDR3 in amino acids: CATSRASSAGQDTQYF. The CDR3 DNA reads TGTGCCACCAGCAGAGCTTCGTCGGCAGGGCAAGATACGCAGTATTTT.

The chain recombines TRBV2 with TRBJ1-4; TRBD1 might be the D (6 bases). V was trimmed by 4 bases and J by 5 bases, leaving 14 bases between them. CDR1 and CDR2 (germline): SNHLY, FYNNEI. CDR3 length: 15 amino acids. The CDR3 nucleotides read TGTGCCAGCAGTGGGGCCGGGACAAGGAATGAAAAACTGTTTTTT. Amino acid sequence: CASSGAGTRNEKLFF.

The count of this clone is one. The chain recombines TRBV10-2 with TRBJ2-5, with 9 bases identical to TRBD2. Per germline, CDR1 WSHSY and CDR2 SAAADI. V shed 4 bases and J 2 bases; nucleotides not matched to a gene: 5. This CDR3 has 15 amino acids. The CDR3 DNA is TGCGCCAGCAGTGTGGCGGGGGGGCGGCAAGAGACCCAGTACTTC. This translates into CASSVAGGRQETQYF.

This chain links TRBV5-6 with TRBJ1-2, with a tentative D call TRBD1 (5 bases). Trimming cost V 4 bases and J 2 bases, with 15 bases left between them. The CDR3 sequence is 15 residues long. Germline V gene data show CDR1 as SGHDT and CDR2 as YYEEEE. CDR3 in DNA: TGTGCCAGCAGCCCCCCAGGTGGGGCCAACTATGGCTACACCTTC. Residues: CASSPPGGANYGYTF.

The gene calls are TRBV4-3 and TRBJ1-4; D perhaps matches TRBD1 (5 bases). The V gene lost 1 base and the J gene lost 8 bases, with 14 bases spanning the gap. The CDR3 runs to 15 residues. Germline-derived CDR1 and CDR2 are LGHNA and YSLEER. CDR3 in DNA: TGCGCCAGCAGCCAAGTGTTGGCCCCAGGGGAAAAACTGTTTTTT. This encodes CASSQVLAPGEKLFF.

The J gene is TRBJ2-1, the V gene TRBV4-1, with 7 bases matching TRBD2. This CDR3 comprises 17 residues. V was pared by 1 base and J by 4 bases, with 10 bases of the junction left unmatched. Germline CDR1 is MGHRA and CDR2 is YSYEKL. The CDR3 DNA reads as TGCGCCAGCAGCCAAGGGGTCGGACTAGGAAAATACAATGAGCAGTTCTTC. Amino acid sequence: CASSQGVGLGKYNEQFF.

The rearrangement links TRBV28 to TRBJ1-4; D is unresolved. V lost 8 bases and J 0 bases, leaving 7 bases between the germline ends. Germline lookup yields CDR1 MDHEN and CDR2 SYDVKM. CDR3 length: 13 residues. CDR3 in amino acids: CASRRATNEKLFF. The CDR3 bases are TGTGCCAGCCGGAGGGCAACTAATGAAAAACTGTTTTTT.

CDR3 DNA: TGTGCCACCAGCAGAGATGCCAGCTACGAGCAGTACTTC. This encodes CATSRDASYEQYF. The chain couples TRBV15 to TRBJ2-7; D remains ambiguous. Germline CDR1 LNHNV, CDR2 YYDKDF (reference sequence). This CDR3 is 13 amino acids long. The ends were cut back, 0 bases at V and 3 bases at J, with 6 bases in the middle.

V is TRBV5-1 and J is TRBJ1-2; D is undetermined. Germline loops: CDR1 SGHRS, CDR2 YFSETQ. With 0 bases removed from V and 4 bases from J, the gap between germline ends came to 19 bases. The CDR3 has 17 amino acids. CDR3 bases: TGCGCCAGCAGCTTGGACGAGAGACCCTCCCGGGGCTATGGCTACACCTTC. Its translation: CASSLDERPSRGYGYTF.

J is TRBJ1-2 and V is TRBV28; 11 positions match TRBD1. Germline V lookup: CDR1 MDHEN, CDR2 SYDVKM. Unmatched junction bases numbered 4, after V lost 8 bases and J lost 2 bases. CDR3 length: 14 residues. The CDR3 is CASGGQGANYGYTF. The CDR3 nucleotides read TGTGCCAGCGGAGGACAGGGGGCAAACTATGGCTACACCTTC.

The chain joins TRBV19 to TRBJ1-1; D gene uncertain. Germline V lookup: CDR1 LNHDA, CDR2 SQIVND (reference sequence). Between the trimmed V and J ends, which lost 6 bases and 7 bases, there was a span of 15 bases. This CDR3 is built from 13 residues. The CDR3 DNA follows: TGTGCCAGTAGAGATCCGGGGAATGTTGAAGCTTTCTTT. It encodes CASRDPGNVEAFF.

This clone turned up a few times. The genes are TRBV28 and TRBJ1-5; 8 bases are a match to TRBD1. The germline V gene encodes CDR1 MDHEN and CDR2 SYDVKM. The V segment lost 8 bases and the J segment 7 bases; nucleotides outside the gene matches: 13. This CDR3 has 15 residues. As DNA, the CDR3 is TGTGCCAGCTTGAGACAGGGGCCGGGAGGCCAGCCCCAGCATTTT. Translated, it gives CASLRQGPGGQPQHF. The full variable domain, completed using reference TRBV28 and TRBJ1-5, is DVKVTQSSRYLVKRTGEKVFLECVQDMDHENMFWYRQDPGLGLRLIYFSYDVKMKEKGDIPEGYSVSREKKERFSLILESASTNQTSMYLCASLRQGPGGQPQHFGDGTRLSIL.

This clone was found a few times. The chain combines TRBV4-1 with TRBJ2-3; D possibly corresponds to TRBD2 (6 bases). V gave up 3 bases and J gave up 2 bases, with 15 bases separating them. Looked up from germline, CDR1 is MGHRA and CDR2 is YSYEKL. This CDR3 region has 16 residues. The CDR3: CASSQPERASTDTQYF. The CDR3 DNA reads TGCGCCAGCAGCCAGCCGGAGCGGGCCTCCACAGATACGCAGTATTTT.

The genes are TRBV9 and TRBJ2-1; 11 positions match TRBD2. Germline V gene sequence: CDR1 SGDLS, CDR2 YYNGEE. V gave up 4 bases and J gave up 0 bases; unmatched junction bases: 15. The CDR3 runs 20 residues. Here the CDR3 reads CASSKGLAGGSTSSYNEQFF. The CDR3 DNA is TGTGCCAGCAGCAAAGGACTAGCGGGCGGCTCTACCTCCTCCTACAATGAGCAGTTCTTC.

The chain is built from TRBV5-6 and TRBJ2-3; tentatively, D is TRBD2 (6 bases). The CDR3 totals 16 residues. CDR1 is SGHDT, CDR2 YYEEEE, per germline. V was trimmed by 4 bases and J by 2 bases, leaving 17 bases between them. CDR3 residues: CASSLGVRRATDTQYF. CDR3 coding DNA: TGTGCCAGCAGCCTTGGGGTAAGGAGGGCCACAGATACGCAGTATTTT.